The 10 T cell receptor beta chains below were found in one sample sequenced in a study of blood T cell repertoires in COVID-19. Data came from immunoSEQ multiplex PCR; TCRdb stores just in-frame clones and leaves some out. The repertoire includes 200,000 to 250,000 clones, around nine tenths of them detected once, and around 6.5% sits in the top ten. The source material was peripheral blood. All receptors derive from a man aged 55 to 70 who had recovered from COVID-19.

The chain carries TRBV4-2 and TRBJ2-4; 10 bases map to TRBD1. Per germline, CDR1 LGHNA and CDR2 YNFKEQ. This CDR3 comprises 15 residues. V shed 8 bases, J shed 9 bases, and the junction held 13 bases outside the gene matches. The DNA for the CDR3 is TGTGCCAGCTCACGTCCCGGGACAGGGGAGAGCATTCAGTACTTC. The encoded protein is CASSRPGTGESIQYF.

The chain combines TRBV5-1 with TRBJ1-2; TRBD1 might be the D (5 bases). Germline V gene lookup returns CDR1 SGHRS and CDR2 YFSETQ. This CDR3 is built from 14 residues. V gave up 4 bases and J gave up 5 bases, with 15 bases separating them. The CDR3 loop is CASSRDQGGYGYTF. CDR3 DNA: TGCGCCAGCAGCCGGGACCAGGGAGGATATGGCTACACCTTC.

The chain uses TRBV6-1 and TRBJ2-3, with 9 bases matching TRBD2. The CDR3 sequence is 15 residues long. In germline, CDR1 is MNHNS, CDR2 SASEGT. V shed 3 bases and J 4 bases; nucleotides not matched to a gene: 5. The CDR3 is CASSDSRGGPDTQYF. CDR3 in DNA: TGTGCCAGCAGTGATTCGCGGGGGGGCCCAGATACGCAGTATTTT.

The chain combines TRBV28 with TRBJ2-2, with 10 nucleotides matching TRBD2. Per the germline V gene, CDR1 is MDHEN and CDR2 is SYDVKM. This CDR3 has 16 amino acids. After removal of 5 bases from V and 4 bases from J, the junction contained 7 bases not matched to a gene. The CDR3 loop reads CASSTSGRGRTGELFF. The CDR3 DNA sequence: TGTGCCAGCAGTACAAGCGGGAGGGGGCGCACCGGGGAGCTGTTTTTT.

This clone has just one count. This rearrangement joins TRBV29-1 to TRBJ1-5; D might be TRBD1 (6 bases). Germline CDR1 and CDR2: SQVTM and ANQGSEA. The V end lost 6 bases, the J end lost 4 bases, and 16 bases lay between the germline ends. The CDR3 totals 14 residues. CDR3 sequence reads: CSVAKGGPNQPQHF. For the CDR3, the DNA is TGCAGCGTAGCTAAAGGGGGACCAAATCAGCCCCAGCATTTT.

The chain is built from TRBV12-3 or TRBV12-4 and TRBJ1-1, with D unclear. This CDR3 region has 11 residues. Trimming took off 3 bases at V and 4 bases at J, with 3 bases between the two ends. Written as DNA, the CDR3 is TGTGCCAGCAGTTTCGTCACTGAAGCTTTCTTT. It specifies CASSFVTEAFF.

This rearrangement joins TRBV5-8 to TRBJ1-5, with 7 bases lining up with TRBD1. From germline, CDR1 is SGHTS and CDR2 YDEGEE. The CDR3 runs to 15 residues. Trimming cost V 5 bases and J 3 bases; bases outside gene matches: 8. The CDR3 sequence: CASRGRDSHNQPQHF. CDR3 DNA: TGTGCCAGCAGGGGGCGGGACAGTCACAATCAGCCCCAGCATTTT. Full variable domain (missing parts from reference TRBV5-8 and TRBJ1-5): EAGVTQSPTHLIKTRGQQATLRCSPISGHTSVYWYQQALGLGLQFLLWYDEGEERNRGNFPPRFSGRQFPNYSSELNVNALELEDSALYLCASRGRDSHNQPQHFGDGTRLSIL.

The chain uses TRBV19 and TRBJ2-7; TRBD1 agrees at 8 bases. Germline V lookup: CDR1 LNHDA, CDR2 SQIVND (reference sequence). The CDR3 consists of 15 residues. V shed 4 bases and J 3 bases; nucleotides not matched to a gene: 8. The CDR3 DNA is TGTGCCAGTAGTAAGGAGGACAGGGACCGCTACGAGCAGTACTTC. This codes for CASSKEDRDRYEQYF.

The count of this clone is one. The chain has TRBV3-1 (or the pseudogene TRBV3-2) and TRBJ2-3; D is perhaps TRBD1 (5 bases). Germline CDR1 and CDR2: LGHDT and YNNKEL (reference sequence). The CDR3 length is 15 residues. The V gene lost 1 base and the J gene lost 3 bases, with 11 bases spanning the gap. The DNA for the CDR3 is TGTGCCAGCAGCCAAGCGGGTCAGGGTACAGATACGCAGTATTTT. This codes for CASSQAGQGTDTQYF.

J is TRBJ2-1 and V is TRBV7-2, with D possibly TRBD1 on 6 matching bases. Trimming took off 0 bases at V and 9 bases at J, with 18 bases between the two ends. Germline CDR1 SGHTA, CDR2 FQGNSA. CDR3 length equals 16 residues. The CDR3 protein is CASSLAQGISTGEQFF. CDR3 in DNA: TGTGCCAGCAGCTTAGCGCAGGGGATAAGTACCGGTGAGCAGTTCTTC. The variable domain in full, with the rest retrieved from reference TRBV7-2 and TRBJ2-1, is GAGVSQSPSNKVTEKGKDVELRCDPISGHTALYWYRQSLGQGLEFLIYFQGNSAPDKSGLPSDRFSAERTGGSVSTLTIQRTQQEDSAVYLCASSLAQGISTGEQFFGPGTRLTVL.